The clone carrying this TCR beta chain was recorded many times. Its antigen is still unknown. This entry comes from a study of blood T cells in healthy people across ages. Study results and limitations: The long-lived group displayed more naive CD4+ cells, plus higher diversity, than the aged donors did. It was not known whether donors were CMV positive (a possible confounder of expanded clonotype changes).

PCR was performed a second time for roughly 7 to 12 cycles using a sample-barcoded 5' primer and a J-beta primer mix. Through a template-switch adaptor with 12 random nucleotides, each cDNA molecule received a tag. TCRdb called the 5' RACE reads again in MiXCR, with one record for every CDR3 protein. The data show roughly 2 million distinct CDR3 sequences, with roughly 49% seen just once and approximately 2.1% held by the top ten. Trimming stripped 3 bases from V and 7 bases from J, with 11 bases between. CDR1 and CDR2 from the germline V gene are DFQATT and SNEGSKA (reference sequence). CDR3 size: 12 residues.

The sequencing input was blood. This receptor was identified in a woman aged 40 to 50 in good health. This chain joins TRBV20-1 and TRBJ2-3; no clear D. As DNA, the CDR3 is TGCAGTGCTAGGCTGAGCCCGAATACGCAGTATTTT. It is translated as CSARLSPNTQYF.